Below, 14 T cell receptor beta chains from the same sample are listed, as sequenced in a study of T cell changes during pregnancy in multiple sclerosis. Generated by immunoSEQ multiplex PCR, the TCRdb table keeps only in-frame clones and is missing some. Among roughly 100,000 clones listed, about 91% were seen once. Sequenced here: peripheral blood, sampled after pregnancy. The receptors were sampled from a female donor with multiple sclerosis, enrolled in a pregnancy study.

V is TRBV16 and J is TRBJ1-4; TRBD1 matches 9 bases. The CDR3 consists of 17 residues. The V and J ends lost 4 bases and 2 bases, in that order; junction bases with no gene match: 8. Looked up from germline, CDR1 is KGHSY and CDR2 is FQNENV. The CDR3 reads CASSPLDRGNTNEKLFF. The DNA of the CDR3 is TGTGCCAGCAGCCCTCTCGACAGGGGGAACACTAATGAAAAACTGTTTTTT.

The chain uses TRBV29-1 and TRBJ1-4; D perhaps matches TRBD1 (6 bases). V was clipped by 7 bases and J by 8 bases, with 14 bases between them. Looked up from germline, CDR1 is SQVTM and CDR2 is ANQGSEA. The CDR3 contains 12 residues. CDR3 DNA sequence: TGCAGCGCCCGGGACAATGGGGAAAAACTGTTTTTT. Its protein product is CSARDNGEKLFF. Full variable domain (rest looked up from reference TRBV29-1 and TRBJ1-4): SAVISQKPSRDICQRGTSLTIQCQVDSQVTMMFWYRQQPGQSLTLIATANQGSEATYESGFVIDKFPISRPNLTFSTLTVSNMSPEDSSIYLCSARDNGEKLFFGSGTQLSVL.

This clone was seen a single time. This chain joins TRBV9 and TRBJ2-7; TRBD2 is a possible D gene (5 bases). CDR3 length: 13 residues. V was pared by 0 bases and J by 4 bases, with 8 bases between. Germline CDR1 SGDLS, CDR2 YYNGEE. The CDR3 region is CASSVGTEYEQYF. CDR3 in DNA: TGTGCCAGCAGCGTAGGGACTGAGTACGAGCAGTACTTC.

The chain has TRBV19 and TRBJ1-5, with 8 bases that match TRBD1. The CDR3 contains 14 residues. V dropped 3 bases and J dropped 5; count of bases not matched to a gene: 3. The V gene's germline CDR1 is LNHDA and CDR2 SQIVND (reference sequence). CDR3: CASSMTGAYQPQHF. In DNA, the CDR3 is TGTGCCAGTAGTATGACAGGGGCCTATCAGCCCCAGCATTTT.

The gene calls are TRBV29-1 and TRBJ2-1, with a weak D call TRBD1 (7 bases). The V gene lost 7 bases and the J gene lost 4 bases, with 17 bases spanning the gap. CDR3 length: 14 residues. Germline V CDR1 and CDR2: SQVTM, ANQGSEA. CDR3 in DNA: TGCAGCGCCGAAACAGGGGAGGATTACAATGAGCAGTTCTTC. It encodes CSAETGEDYNEQFF.

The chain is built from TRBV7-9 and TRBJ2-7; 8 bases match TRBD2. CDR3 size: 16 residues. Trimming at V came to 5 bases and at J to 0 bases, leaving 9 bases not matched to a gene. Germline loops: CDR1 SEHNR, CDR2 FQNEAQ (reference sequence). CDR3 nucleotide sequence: TGTGCCAGCAGCCGACCCGGGACTAGGGCCTCCTACGAGCAGTACTTC. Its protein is CASSRPGTRASYEQYF.

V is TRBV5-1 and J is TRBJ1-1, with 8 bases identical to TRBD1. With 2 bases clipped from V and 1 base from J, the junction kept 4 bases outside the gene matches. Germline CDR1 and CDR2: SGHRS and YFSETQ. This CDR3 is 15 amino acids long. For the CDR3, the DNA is TGCGCCAGCAGCTTAATGACAGGGGCGAACACTGAAGCTTTCTTT. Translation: CASSLMTGANTEAFF.

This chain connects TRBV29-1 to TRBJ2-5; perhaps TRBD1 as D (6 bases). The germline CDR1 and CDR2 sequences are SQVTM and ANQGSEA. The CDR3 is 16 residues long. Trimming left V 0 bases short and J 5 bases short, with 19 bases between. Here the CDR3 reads CSVEESGQWAGETQYF. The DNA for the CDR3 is TGCAGCGTTGAAGAAAGCGGACAGTGGGCTGGGGAGACCCAGTACTTC.

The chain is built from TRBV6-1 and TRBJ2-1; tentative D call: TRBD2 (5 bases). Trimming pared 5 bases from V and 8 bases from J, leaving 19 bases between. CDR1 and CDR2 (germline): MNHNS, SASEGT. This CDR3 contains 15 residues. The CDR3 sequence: CASSFGGVLVDEQFF. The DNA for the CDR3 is TGTGCCAGCAGTTTTGGAGGAGTTCTCGTAGATGAGCAGTTCTTC.

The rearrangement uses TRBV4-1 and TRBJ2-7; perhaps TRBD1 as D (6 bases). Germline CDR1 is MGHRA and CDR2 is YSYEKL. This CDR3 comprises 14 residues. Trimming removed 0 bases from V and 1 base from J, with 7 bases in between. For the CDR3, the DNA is TGCGCCAGCAGCCAAGAAGGGGGATCCTACGAGCAGTACTTC. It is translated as CASSQEGGSYEQYF.

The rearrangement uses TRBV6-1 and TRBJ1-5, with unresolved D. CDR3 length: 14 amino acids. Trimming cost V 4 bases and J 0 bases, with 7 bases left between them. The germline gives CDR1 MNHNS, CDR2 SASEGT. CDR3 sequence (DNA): TGTGCCAGCAGTGTCGGGTTTAGCAATCAGCCCCAGCATTTT. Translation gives CASSVGFSNQPQHF.

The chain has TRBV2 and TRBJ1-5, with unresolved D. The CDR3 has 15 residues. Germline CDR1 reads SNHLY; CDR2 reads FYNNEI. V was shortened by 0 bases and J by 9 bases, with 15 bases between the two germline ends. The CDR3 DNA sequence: TGTGCCAGCAGTGAAGCCGCCCCTGGTGGGCGGCCCCAGCATTTT. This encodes CASSEAAPGGRPQHF.

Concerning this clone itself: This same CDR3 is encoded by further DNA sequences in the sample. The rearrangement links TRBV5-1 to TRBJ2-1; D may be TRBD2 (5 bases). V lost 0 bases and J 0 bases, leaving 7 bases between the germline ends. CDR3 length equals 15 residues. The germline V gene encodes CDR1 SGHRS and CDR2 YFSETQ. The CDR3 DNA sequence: TGCGCCAGCAGCTTGGGTGGGAGCTCCTACAATGAGCAGTTCTTC. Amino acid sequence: CASSLGGSSYNEQFF.

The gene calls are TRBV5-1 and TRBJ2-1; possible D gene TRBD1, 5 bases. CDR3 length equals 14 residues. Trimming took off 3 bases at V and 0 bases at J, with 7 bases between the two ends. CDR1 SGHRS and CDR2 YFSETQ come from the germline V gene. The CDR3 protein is CASSSGNSYNEQFF. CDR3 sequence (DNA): TGCGCCAGCAGCTCAGGGAACTCCTACAATGAGCAGTTCTTC. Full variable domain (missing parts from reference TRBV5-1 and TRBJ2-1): KAGVTQTPRYLIKTRGQQVTLSCSPISGHRSVSWYQQTPGQGLQFLFEYFSETQRNKGNFPGRFSGRQFSNSRSEMNVSTLELGDSALYLCASSSGNSYNEQFFGPGTRLTVL.